Each of the 25 T cell receptor beta chains below was sequenced from the same sample in a study of T cell responses to AZD1222 COVID-19 vaccine (dated by TCRdb to the early 2020s). Library method: the immunoSEQ multiplex PCR assay. In TCRdb, the immuneACCESS table is reduced to in-frame sequences with V and J assigned. These tables do not hold every clone; where another copy was compared, an unresolved V gene accounts for under half, and the others remain unexplained. The sample yields 100,000 to 150,000 clones; 80% to 90% were counted once. Of the sample, around 20% falls within the top ten clones. The intended sense of this specimen's time point label: baseline before first vaccination. The source material was peripheral blood, sampled on day 0 of AZD1222 vaccination. Receptors were obtained from an adult in good health.

V is TRBV27 and J is TRBJ2-7; 7 nucleotides match TRBD2. The trim removed 4 bases at V and 1 base at J, leaving 16 bases unmatched. The CDR3 loop spans 18 amino acids. CDR1 and CDR2 from the germline V gene are MNHEY and SMNVEV (reference sequence). Here the CDR3 reads CASSSLSLAARPSYEQYF. The CDR3 DNA sequence: TGTGCCAGCAGTTCCCTATCCCTAGCGGCACGCCCATCCTACGAGCAGTACTTC.

This rearrangement joins TRBV7-2 to TRBJ2-7, with D hard to call. The CDR3 sequence is 13 residues long. CDR1 and CDR2 (germline): SGHTA, FQGNSA. Trimming stripped 1 base from V and 2 bases from J, with 6 bases between. The CDR3 is CASSLGVAYEQYF. The CDR3 DNA reads as TGTGCCAGCAGCTTAGGAGTCGCCTACGAGCAGTACTTC.

This clone appeared a single time. The chain has TRBV10-3 and TRBJ2-7; D perhaps matches TRBD1 (6 bases). CDR3 length: 15 amino acids. Germline assignment: CDR1 ENHRY and CDR2 SYGVKD. Trimming took off 5 bases at V and 4 bases at J, with 18 bases between the two ends. The CDR3 nucleotides read TGTGCCATCAGTTCAGGGACATTTAAAGTGTACGAGCAGTACTTC. It encodes CAISSGTFKVYEQYF.

V and J are TRBV9 and TRBJ1-6, with D possibly matching TRBD1 (5 bases). Trimming pared 0 bases from V and 5 bases from J, leaving 15 bases between. The CDR3 consists of 17 residues. The germline CDR1 and CDR2 sequences are SGDLS and YYNGEE. In DNA, the CDR3 is TGTGCCAGCAGCGTAGCTTCGCAGGGACCGAATAATTCACCCCTCCACTTT. It specifies CASSVASQGPNNSPLHF. Looking up the rest from reference TRBV9 and TRBJ1-6 gives the full variable domain: DSGVTQTPKHLITATGQRVTLRCSPRSGDLSVYWYQQSLDQGLQFLIQYYNGEERAKGNILERFSAQQFPDLHSELNLSSLELGDSALYFCASSVASQGPNNSPLHFGNGTRLTVT.

The chain combines TRBV29-1 with TRBJ2-5; D tentatively fits TRBD1 or TRBD2 (7 bases each). The germline V and J ends were trimmed by 7 bases and 5 bases, with 14 bases remaining between them. The CDR3 is 12 residues long. Looked up from germline, CDR1 is SQVTM and CDR2 is ANQGSEA. The CDR3 loop reads CSAYRGGETQYF. The CDR3 DNA reads as TGCAGCGCGTACAGGGGAGGGGAGACCCAGTACTTC.

This rearrangement joins TRBV5-1 to TRBJ2-3; no definite D call. This CDR3 has 15 residues. Germline CDR1 is SGHRS and CDR2 is YFSETQ. The V end lost 0 bases, the J end lost 2 bases, and 10 bases lay between the germline ends. The CDR3 DNA sequence: TGCGCCAGCAGCTTGGGTACCAGGCCCACAGATACGCAGTATTTT. Amino acids: CASSLGTRPTDTQYF.

This rearrangement joins TRBV19 to TRBJ1-2; weak D call: TRBD1 (6 bases). V was shortened by 3 bases and J by 5 bases, with 16 bases between the two germline ends. The CDR3 consists of 15 residues. Germline-derived CDR1 and CDR2 are LNHDA and SQIVND (reference sequence). This chain's CDR3 is CASSIGTMGIYGYTF. The CDR3 DNA reads as TGTGCCAGTAGTATTGGGACAATGGGTATATATGGCTACACCTTC.

The chain joins TRBV19 to TRBJ2-7, with D possibly matching TRBD2 (5 bases). This CDR3 has 15 amino acids. V dropped 0 bases and J dropped 2 bases, with 11 bases sitting between them. Germline V gives CDR1 LNHDA, CDR2 SQIVND (reference sequence). The CDR3 sequence is CASSIERLPAYEQYF. For the CDR3, the DNA is TGTGCCAGTAGTATAGAGAGACTACCCGCCTACGAGCAGTACTTC.

The rearrangement joins TRBV4-1 to TRBJ2-5, with D uncertain. Trimming removed 1 base at V and 5 bases at J, with 8 bases between. The germline CDR1 and CDR2 sequences are MGHRA and YSYEKL. The CDR3 runs 13 residues. In DNA form, the CDR3 reads TGCGCCAGCAGCCAAGTACTCGGGGAGACCCAGTACTTC. Protein product: CASSQVLGETQYF.

This clone was seen more than once but under ten times. V and J are TRBV27 and TRBJ2-7; 12 bases agree with TRBD1. This CDR3 has 16 amino acids. Looked up from germline, CDR1 is MNHEY and CDR2 is SMNVEV (reference sequence). V lost 5 bases, J lost 7 bases, and 12 bases stayed unmatched. CDR3: CASSTIPGQGAFEQYF. CDR3 bases: TGTGCCAGCAGTACGATCCCGGGACAGGGGGCGTTTGAGCAGTACTTC.

This clone was detected only a few times. The V gene is TRBV11-2, the J gene TRBJ1-2; TRBD1 is a possible D gene (6 bases). The CDR3 length is 16 residues. V lost 6 bases to trimming and J lost 8 bases, with 25 bases between them. CDR1 SGHAT and CDR2 FQNNGV come from the germline V gene. The CDR3, as DNA: TGTGCCAGCAGTTTCCATCCACAGGGAGTGGGCAACGGCTACACCTTC. Residues: CASSFHPQGVGNGYTF.

This chain connects TRBV19 to TRBJ2-5; perhaps TRBD2 as D (6 bases). The germline V and J ends were trimmed by 6 bases and 2 bases, with 7 bases remaining between them. CDR1 is LNHDA, CDR2 SQIVND, per germline (reference sequence). This CDR3 spans 12 amino acids. Written as DNA, the CDR3 is TGTGCCAGTAGGGACTATCAAGAGACCCAGTACTTC. It is translated as CASRDYQETQYF.

The J gene is TRBJ2-1, the V gene TRBV19, with unresolved D. The V gene lost 9 bases and the J gene lost 2 bases, with 8 bases spanning the gap. The CDR3 is 12 amino acids. The germline gives CDR1 LNHDA, CDR2 SQIVND (reference sequence). DNA of the CDR3: TGTGCCAGCGGGCTGGCCTACAATGAGCAGTTCTTC. Protein product: CASGLAYNEQFF.

The chain has TRBV19 and TRBJ2-1; the D call may be TRBD1 or TRBD2 (5 bases each). V was shortened by 0 bases and J by 5 bases, with 17 bases between the two germline ends. This CDR3 has 17 amino acids. Germline CDR1 is LNHDA and CDR2 is SQIVND (reference sequence). Written as DNA, the CDR3 is TGTGCCAGTAGTATAGAAGCTGCGAGGGGTGCCCACAATGAGCAGTTCTTC. Its translation is CASSIEAARGAHNEQFF.

This chain uses TRBV7-2 with TRBJ1-5, with no clear D. The CDR3 length is 14 residues. Germline V gene data show CDR1 as SGHTA and CDR2 as FQGNSA. Between the trimmed V and J ends, which lost 7 bases and 6 bases, there was a span of 16 bases. CDR3 sequence (DNA): TGTGCCAGCACCCTGTCTAGAACGGGTCAGCCCCAGCATTTT. Protein product: CASTLSRTGQPQHF. The full variable domain, completed using reference TRBV7-2 and TRBJ1-5, is GAGVSQSPSNKVTEKGKDVELRCDPISGHTALYWYRQSLGQGLEFLIYFQGNSAPDKSGLPSDRFSAERTGGSVSTLTIQRTQQEDSAVYLCASTLSRTGQPQHFGDGTRLSIL.

V gene TRBV3-1 (or the pseudogene TRBV3-2) combines with J gene TRBJ1-1, with a possible D match to TRBD1 (6 bases). V lost 5 bases to trimming and J lost 7 bases, with 11 bases between them. This CDR3 contains 12 residues. Germline CDR1 and CDR2: LGHDT and YNNKEL (reference sequence). The CDR3 loop is CASSLGHGEAFF. DNA of the CDR3: TGTGCCAGCAGCTTGGGACATGGTGAAGCTTTCTTT.

The genes are TRBV5-1 and TRBJ1-3; 9 bases agree with TRBD1. J gave up 3 bases and V 4 bases, and 5 bases lay outside the gene matches. The CDR3 has 15 amino acids. CDR1 and CDR2 (germline): SGHRS, YFSETQ. The CDR3 spells CASSRRTGVGNTIYF. CDR3 coding DNA: TGCGCCAGCAGCCGGAGGACAGGGGTTGGAAACACCATATATTTT. The full variable domain, in which reference TRBV5-1 and TRBJ1-3 provide the parts outside the CDR3, is KAGVTQTPRYLIKTRGQQVTLSCSPISGHRSVSWYQQTPGQGLQFLFEYFSETQRNKGNFPGRFSGRQFSNSRSEMNVSTLELGDSALYLCASSRRTGVGNTIYFGEGSWLTVV.

J is TRBJ2-3 and V is TRBV6-5, with a tentative D call TRBD2 (5 bases). This CDR3 spans 15 amino acids. The V end lost 6 bases, the J end lost 8 bases, and 21 bases lay between the germline ends. CDR1 is MNHEY, CDR2 SVGAGI, per germline. The CDR3 loop reads CASSTHFEGEFTQYF. For the CDR3, the DNA is TGTGCCAGCAGCACTCATTTTGAGGGCGAGTTTACGCAGTATTTT.

The V gene is TRBV24-1, the J gene TRBJ1-5; D is unclear. CDR3 length equals 12 residues. From germline, CDR1 is KGHDR and CDR2 SFDVKD. The V end lost 5 bases, the J end lost 1 base, and 2 bases lay between the germline ends. CDR3 protein: CATSASNQPQHF. In DNA form, the CDR3 reads TGTGCCACCAGTGCCAGCAATCAGCCCCAGCATTTT.

The chain uses TRBV7-2 and TRBJ1-3; tentative D call: TRBD1 (5 bases). CDR1 and CDR2 from the germline V gene are SGHTA and FQGNSA. The CDR3 covers 15 residues. V gave up 1 base and J gave up 7 bases, with 14 bases separating them. Written as DNA, the CDR3 is TGTGCCAGCAGCTTAGACCCCCGGGGGTGGAACACCATATATTTT. This sequence encodes CASSLDPRGWNTIYF.

The V call is TRBV7-3, the J call TRBJ1-2; D is unresolved. The CDR3 contains 12 residues. The V end was cut by 0 bases, the J end by 5 bases, with 4 bases between. Germline loops: CDR1 SGHTA, CDR2 FQGTGA. For the CDR3, the DNA is TGTGCCAGCAGCTTAACCGAATATGGCTACACCTTC. Its translation: CASSLTEYGYTF. Full variable domain (outside the CDR3, taken from reference TRBV7-3 and TRBJ1-2): GAGVSQTPSNKVTEKGKYVELRCDPISGHTALYWYRQSLGQGPEFLIYFQGTGAADDSGLPNDRFFAVRPEGSVSTLKIQRTERGDSAVYLCASSLTEYGYTFGSGTRLTVV.

The chain is built from TRBV4-3 and TRBJ2-2; TRBD1 aligns across 11 bases. The CDR3 totals 18 residues. The junction had 9 bases not matched to a gene; V was cut back by 0 bases and J by 6 bases. Germline loops: CDR1 LGHNA, CDR2 YSLEER. The CDR3 region is CASSQEVWGQGEAGELFF. The CDR3 DNA reads TGCGCCAGCAGCCAAGAGGTGTGGGGACAGGGGGAGGCCGGGGAGCTGTTTTTT.

This clone was seen just once. The V call is TRBV9, the J call TRBJ2-5, with TRBD2 matching 8 bases. The CDR3 sequence is 17 residues long. The V and J ends lost 4 bases and 5 bases, in that order; junction bases with no gene match: 16. The germline V gene has CDR1 SGDLS and CDR2 YYNGEE. CDR3 nucleotide sequence: TGTGCCAGCAGCCCACTAGCGGCTCTCCCTCTGGGGGAGACCCAGTACTTC. Its translation is CASSPLAALPLGETQYF. The variable domain in full, with the rest retrieved from reference TRBV9 and TRBJ2-5, is DSGVTQTPKHLITATGQRVTLRCSPRSGDLSVYWYQQSLDQGLQFLIQYYNGEERAKGNILERFSAQQFPDLHSELNLSSLELGDSALYFCASSPLAALPLGETQYFGPGTRLLVL.

The genes are TRBV4-2 and TRBJ2-7; the D call may be TRBD1 or TRBD2 (5 bases each). Germline CDR1 LGHNA, CDR2 YNFKEQ. CDR3 length equals 16 residues. The ends were cut back, 4 bases at V and 1 base at J, with 17 bases in the middle. The CDR3: CASSRGTAEQSYEQYF. The CDR3 DNA reads as TGTGCCAGCAGCCGGGGGACGGCTGAACAATCCTACGAGCAGTACTTC.

The chain is built from TRBV6-5 and TRBJ1-6; D call uncertain. Deletions cut 6 bases from V and 6 bases from J, with 12 bases between. Germline-derived CDR1 and CDR2 are MNHEY and SVGAGI. This CDR3 is built from 14 residues. CDR3 nucleotide sequence: TGTGCCAGCAGGCTGAGCGGGCCTAATTCACCCCTCCACTTT. Its protein product is CASRLSGPNSPLHF.